The rows below give T cell receptor beta chains drawn from one sample of a study of T cell responses to AZD1222 COVID-19 vaccine. Produced via immunoSEQ multiplex PCR; TCRdb's table is partial and in-frame only. This table holds about 130,000 clones, approximately 92% found once. The material was peripheral blood, obtained 28 days after the second AZD1222 dose. These receptors all stem from an adult who received the AZD1222 COVID-19 vaccine. CDR3s include the opening cysteine and the closing phenylalanine or tryptophan. The order of the fields is V gene, J gene, CDR3 protein.

v_call: TRBV11-3
j_call: TRBJ2-5
cdr3_aa: CASSSERETQYF

v_call: TRBV5-1
j_call: TRBJ2-7
cdr3_aa: CASSLGLAGVDEQYF

v_call: TRBV9
j_call: TRBJ1-2
cdr3_aa: CASSPAPGRAF

v_call: TRBV5-1
j_call: TRBJ1-2
cdr3_aa: CASSAGQGGYTF

v_call: TRBV11-3
j_call: TRBJ1-2
cdr3_aa: CASSLNQYYGYTF

v_call: TRBV29-1
j_call: TRBJ2-5
cdr3_aa: CSVEVSGGVVETQYF

v_call: TRBV2
j_call: TRBJ1-2
cdr3_aa: CASRAGRGYTF

v_call: TRBV6-5
j_call: TRBJ1-5
cdr3_aa: CASSSGTPNQPQHF

v_call: TRBV7-3
j_call: TRBJ1-1
cdr3_aa: CASSLNTLETEAFF

v_call: TRBV30
j_call: TRBJ2-2
cdr3_aa: CAWNDRFTGELFF

v_call: TRBV19
j_call: TRBJ2-5
cdr3_aa: CASSLTPPAGSQYF

v_call: TRBV24-1
j_call: TRBJ2-1
cdr3_aa: CATADYNEQFF

v_call: TRBV6-6
j_call: TRBJ2-7
cdr3_aa: CASSSEGGEQYF

v_call: TRBV7-8
j_call: TRBJ1-1
cdr3_aa: CASSFQRMNTEAFF

v_call: TRBV18
j_call: TRBJ1-5
cdr3_aa: CASSPQLRTGRDQPQHF

v_call: TRBV4-1
j_call: TRBJ1-5
cdr3_aa: CASSLFSLNGLYSNQPQHF

v_call: TRBV19
j_call: TRBJ1-4
cdr3_aa: CASSKLNRGANEKLFF

v_call: TRBV10-3
j_call: TRBJ1-2
cdr3_aa: CAISADTRVSTNYGYTF

v_call: TRBV15
j_call: TRBJ1-5
cdr3_aa: CATSRDVEGQPQHF

v_call: TRBV5-5
j_call: TRBJ2-7
cdr3_aa: CASSPLTGPSYEQYF

v_call: TRBV19
j_call: TRBJ2-3
cdr3_aa: CASSYRVGTDTQYF

v_call: TRBV27
j_call: TRBJ1-6
cdr3_aa: CASSLGPYNSPLHF

v_call: TRBV6-4
j_call: TRBJ2-1
cdr3_aa: CASSDGTSSYNEQFF

v_call: TRBV7-9
j_call: TRBJ1-2
cdr3_aa: CASSHSARGGRDGYTF

v_call: TRBV7-2
j_call: TRBJ2-1
cdr3_aa: CASSLVLQSGRREQFF

v_call: TRBV7-9
j_call: TRBJ2-7
cdr3_aa: CASSSIGTGGYEQYF

v_call: TRBV6-2/TRBV6-3
j_call: TRBJ1-2
cdr3_aa: CASSLHVVNYGYTF

v_call: TRBV5-1
j_call: TRBJ2-3
cdr3_aa: CASSLTGDTQYF

v_call: TRBV6-5
j_call: TRBJ1-5
cdr3_aa: CASSYSVQGPQHF

v_call: TRBV18
j_call: TRBJ1-6
cdr3_aa: CASSTTGADSPLHF

v_call: TRBV19
j_call: TRBJ1-3
cdr3_aa: CASSERGNTIYF

v_call: TRBV27
j_call: TRBJ2-1
cdr3_aa: CASSLSGSGGEQFF

v_call: TRBV30
j_call: TRBJ2-7
cdr3_aa: CAWATVSYEQYF

v_call: TRBV19
j_call: TRBJ1-3
cdr3_aa: CASSIEAATTFGNTIYF

v_call: TRBV7-9
j_call: TRBJ1-6
cdr3_aa: CASSGMTGRNSPLHF

v_call: TRBV7-2
j_call: TRBJ1-4
cdr3_aa: CASSLSRVQNEKLFF

v_call: TRBV30
j_call: TRBJ1-6
cdr3_aa: CAWSQGVTRVSPLHF

v_call: TRBV19
j_call: TRBJ1-2
cdr3_aa: CASSIPGQGRNYGYTF

v_call: TRBV10-3
j_call: TRBJ2-3
cdr3_aa: CAISDPTSGGGSTDTQYF

v_call: TRBV20-1
j_call: TRBJ2-2
cdr3_aa: CSATGSGELFF

v_call: TRBV5-4
j_call: TRBJ1-2
cdr3_aa: CASSSAVGWNYGYTF

v_call: TRBV4-2
j_call: TRBJ1-2
cdr3_aa: CASSQAEGYYGYTF

v_call: TRBV5-8
j_call: TRBJ1-5
cdr3_aa: CASNLGRVNQPQHF

v_call: TRBV5-1
j_call: TRBJ1-2
cdr3_aa: CASSSSRQGRSYGYTF

v_call: TRBV7-9
j_call: TRBJ2-7
cdr3_aa: CASSLWTGNEQYF

v_call: TRBV3-1/TRBV3-2
j_call: TRBJ1-1
cdr3_aa: CASSPRGTEAFF

v_call: TRBV28
j_call: TRBJ1-2
cdr3_aa: CASSLLQGDYGYTF

v_call: TRBV4-2
j_call: TRBJ1-2
cdr3_aa: CASSQGVQNYGYTF

v_call: TRBV20-1
j_call: TRBJ2-7
cdr3_aa: CSASLGLAYEQYF

v_call: TRBV12-5
j_call: TRBJ2-1
cdr3_aa: CASGLNRGLQIRVGVHEQFF

v_call: TRBV5-1
j_call: TRBJ2-1
cdr3_aa: CASNVGSGGNEQFF

v_call: TRBV6-5
j_call: TRBJ1-4
cdr3_aa: CASRGRGIFEKLFF

v_call: TRBV4-1
j_call: TRBJ1-5
cdr3_aa: CASSQGTDHYSNQPQHF